This T cell receptor beta chain is from a study of blood T cell repertoires in COVID-19. Overall study context: COVID-19 samples from acute and convalescent phases originated in the United States, Italy and Spain. PBMCs, B-cell-depleted T cells, or T cells provided the cDNA or gDNA that made up the material.

Method: immunoSEQ multiplex PCR; TCRdb's copy keeps in-frame clones and lacks some. The sample lists about 180,000 clones, 80% to 90% occurring once. Cohorts were assigned according to the clinical history that participants reported. Recovered participants had two consecutive negative NP/OP PCR tests, healthcare professional clearance, or symptom resolution. This CDR3 spans 15 amino acids. The V end was cut by 5 bases, the J end by 0 bases, with 13 bases between. Germline CDR1 SGHTA, CDR2 FQGNSA. This clone was counted a single time. The J gene is TRBJ1-2, the V gene TRBV7-2, with D tentatively TRBD1 (6 bases). The sequenced sample was PBMCs or T cells enriched from blood (not recorded which). This receptor was taken from a woman aged 18-29 years who had recovered from COVID-19. The CDR3 bases are TGTGCCAGCAGCCCCGACAGGCTACCTAACTATGGCTACACCTTC. Protein: CASSPDRLPNYGYTF.